Below are 9 T cell receptor beta chains sequenced from a single sample in a study of blood T cell repertoires in COVID-19. Data came from immunoSEQ multiplex PCR; TCRdb stores just in-frame clones and leaves some out. The table has about 83,000 clones, more than 80% seen once. Sequenced: peripheral blood. The receptors derive from a woman aged 80 or over with acute or convalescent COVID-19.

Comment on this clone: One end of the junction does not line up with germline, which may come from a read error. The rearrangement links TRBV27 to TRBJ1-2; 7 bases map to TRBD1. CDR1 and CDR2 from the germline V gene are MNHEY and SMNVEV (reference sequence). This CDR3 has 12 residues. The CDR3 DNA follows: TGTGCAAGCAAGGAGGGGGCGTTTGGCTACACCTTC. This gives the protein CASKEGAFGYTF.

The chain carries TRBV28 and TRBJ1-5, with a weak D call TRBD1 (6 bases). V shed 6 bases and J shed 5 bases, with 20 bases lying between them. Germline CDR1 MDHEN, CDR2 SYDVKM. There are 16 residues in the CDR3. CDR3 DNA: TGTGCCAGCAGGAGCCTGACAGTTGGGGGCTATCAGCCCCAGCATTTT. Translating it yields CASRSLTVGGYQPQHF.

The V call is TRBV5-4, the J call TRBJ2-5; 11 nucleotides match TRBD2. CDR3 length: 14 residues. V shed 4 bases and J 3 bases; nucleotides not matched to a gene: 2. CDR1 and CDR2 from the germline V gene are SGHNT and YYREEE (reference sequence). The CDR3 coding sequence is TGTGCCAGCAGCATGACTAGCGGGGAAGAGACCCAGTACTTC. Amino acid sequence: CASSMTSGEETQYF.

The chain links TRBV5-1 to TRBJ1-1; no firm D call. Germline-derived CDR1 and CDR2 are SGHRS and YFSETQ. The CDR3 has 15 residues. V was pared by 4 bases and J by 7 bases, with 20 bases between. CDR3 sequence: CASSREMGRASEAFF. DNA for the CDR3: TGCGCCAGCAGCCGGGAGATGGGCCGGGCCAGTGAAGCTTTCTTT.

The rearrangement joins TRBV10-2 to TRBJ2-3, with 7 bases identical to TRBD2. Germline CDR1 and CDR2: WSHSY and SAAADI. The V gene end was trimmed by 9 bases and the J gene end by 2 bases; junction bases not matched to a gene: 5. The CDR3 is 13 amino acids. The CDR3 bases are TGCGCCAGGGCTAGCGGACACACAGATACGCAGTATTTT. Protein product: CARASGHTDTQYF.

The rearrangement uses TRBV24-1 and TRBJ2-5; 13 nucleotides match TRBD2. V dropped 0 bases and J dropped 3; count of bases not matched to a gene: 3. Germline V CDR1 and CDR2: KGHDR, SFDVKD. The CDR3 has 17 amino acids. This CDR3 is CATSDLQTSGGKETQYF. The CDR3 DNA follows: TGTGCCACCAGTGATTTGCAGACTAGCGGGGGGAAAGAGACCCAGTACTTC.

V usage is TRBV11-2 and J usage is TRBJ1-2; TRBD1 matches 9 bases. Per germline, CDR1 SGHAT and CDR2 FQNNGV. This CDR3 has 17 residues. The J segment lost 4 bases and the V segment lost 1 base, leaving 10 bases of the junction unmatched. The CDR3 region has the DNA TGTGCCAGCAGCTTAGTTACAGGGGGCGCGAATGTCTATGGCTACACCTTC. Translation gives CASSLVTGGANVYGYTF.

This clone came up once. The genes are TRBV11-3 and TRBJ2-6; 7 bases fit TRBD1. The germline CDR1 and CDR2 sequences are SGHNT and YENEEA. The CDR3 is 16 residues long. The J segment lost 0 bases and the V segment lost 4 bases, leaving 3 bases of the junction unmatched. CDR3 bases: TGTGCCAGCAGCTCGGGACAGACCTCTGGGGCCAACGTCCTGACTTTC. It encodes CASSSGQTSGANVLTF. Full variable domain (rest looked up from reference TRBV11-3 and TRBJ2-6): EAGVVQSPRYKIIEKKQPVAFWCNPISGHNTLYWYLQNLGQGPELLIRYENEEAVDDSQLPKDRFSAERLKGVDSTLKIQPAELGDSAVYLCASSSGQTSGANVLTFGAGSRLTVL.

This clone was picked up a small number of times. V usage is TRBV12-3 or TRBV12-4 and J usage is TRBJ2-3; D not certain. This CDR3 has 12 amino acids. Trimming took off 3 bases at V and 5 bases at J, with 6 bases between the two ends. CDR3 sequence: CASSFSGDTQYF. The DNA of the CDR3 is TGTGCCAGCAGTTTTTCGGGAGATACGCAGTATTTT.